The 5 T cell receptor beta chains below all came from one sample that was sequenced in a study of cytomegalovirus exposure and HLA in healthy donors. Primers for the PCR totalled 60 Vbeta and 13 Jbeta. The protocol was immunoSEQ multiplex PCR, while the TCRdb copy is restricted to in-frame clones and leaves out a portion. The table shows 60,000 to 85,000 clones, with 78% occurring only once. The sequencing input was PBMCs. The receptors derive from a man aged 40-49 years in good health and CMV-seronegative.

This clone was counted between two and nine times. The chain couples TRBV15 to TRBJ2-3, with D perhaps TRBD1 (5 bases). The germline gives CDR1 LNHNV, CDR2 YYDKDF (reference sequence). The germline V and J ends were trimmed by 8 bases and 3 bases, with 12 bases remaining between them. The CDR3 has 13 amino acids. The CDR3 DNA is TGTGCCACCGGGGCCGGTCGGACAGATACGCAGTATTTT. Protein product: CATGAGRTDTQYF.

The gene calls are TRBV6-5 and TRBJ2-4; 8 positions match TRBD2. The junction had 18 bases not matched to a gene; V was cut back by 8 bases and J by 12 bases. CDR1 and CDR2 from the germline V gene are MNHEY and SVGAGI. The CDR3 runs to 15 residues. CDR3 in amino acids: CASGKGTSGVLSQYF. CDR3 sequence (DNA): TGTGCCAGCGGTAAAGGCACTAGCGGAGTTTTAAGTCAGTACTTC.

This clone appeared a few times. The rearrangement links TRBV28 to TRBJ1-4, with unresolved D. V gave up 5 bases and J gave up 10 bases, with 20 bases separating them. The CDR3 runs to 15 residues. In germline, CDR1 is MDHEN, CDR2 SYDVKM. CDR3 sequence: CASSTLKGGRGKLFF. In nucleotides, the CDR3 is TGTGCCAGCAGTACACTAAAGGGAGGGCGGGGAAAACTGTTTTTT.

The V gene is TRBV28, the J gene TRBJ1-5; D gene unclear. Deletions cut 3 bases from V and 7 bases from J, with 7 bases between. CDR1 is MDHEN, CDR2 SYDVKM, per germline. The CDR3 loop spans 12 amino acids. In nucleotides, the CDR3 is TGTGCCAGCAGTTTTCTCCGGCAGCCCCAGCATTTT. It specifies CASSFLRQPQHF.

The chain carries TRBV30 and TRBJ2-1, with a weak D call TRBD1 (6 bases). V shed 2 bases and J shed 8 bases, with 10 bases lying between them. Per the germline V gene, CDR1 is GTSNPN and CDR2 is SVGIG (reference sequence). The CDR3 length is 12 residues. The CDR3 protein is CAWSIQGHEQFF. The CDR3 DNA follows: TGTGCCTGGAGTATACAGGGTCATGAGCAGTTCTTC.